The 25 T cell receptor beta chains below all came from one sample that was sequenced in a study of type 1 and type 2 diabetes patients. Genomic DNA was the PCR template. The TCR beta CDR3 region was amplified using 30 forward and 13 reverse primers. From the multiplex PCR reads, TCRdb called clonotypes with MiXCR, one entry per CDR3 protein. Of about 270,000 distinct CDR3 sequences listed, 47% are singletons. The specimen sequenced was peripheral blood mononuclear cells (PBMCs). The receptors shown here come from a young man with type 2 diabetes.

The chain joins TRBV7-2 to TRBJ2-3; D unclear. From germline, CDR1 is SGHTA and CDR2 FQGNSA. The CDR3 has 14 amino acids. V was cut by 2 bases and J by 1 base, with 7 bases left in between. For the CDR3, the DNA is TGTGCCAGCAGCTTAACCCCAGGCACAGATACGCAGTATTTT. Translation: CASSLTPGTDTQYF.

The gene calls are TRBV7-2 and TRBJ1-1; D is ambiguous. Trimming pared 2 bases from V and 11 bases from J, leaving 12 bases between. The CDR3 runs to 12 residues. Germline CDR1 is SGHTA and CDR2 is FQGNSA. This CDR3 is CASSLFIGGAFF. In DNA form, the CDR3 reads TGTGCCAGCAGCTTATTTATTGGTGGGGCTTTCTTT. The variable domain in full, with the rest retrieved from reference TRBV7-2 and TRBJ1-1, is GAGVSQSPSNKVTEKGKDVELRCDPISGHTALYWYRQSLGQGLEFLIYFQGNSAPDKSGLPSDRFSAERTGGSVSTLTIQRTQQEDSAVYLCASSLFIGGAFFGQGTRLTVV.

The CDR3 is CAWRLAGGQFF. CDR3 bases: TGTGCCTGGAGACTAGCGGGAGGGCAGTTCTTC. This chain joins TRBV30 and TRBJ2-1, with TRBD2 matching over 12 bases. Trimming at V came to 3 bases and at J to 12 bases, leaving 0 bases not matched to a gene. CDR3 length equals 11 residues. Germline V gene lookup returns CDR1 GTSNPN and CDR2 SVGIG (reference sequence).

This sequence joins TRBV2 and TRBJ2-7; 8 bases agree with TRBD1. The CDR3 has 14 residues. Unmatched junction bases numbered 8, after V lost 6 bases and J lost 4 bases. Germline lookup yields CDR1 SNHLY and CDR2 FYNNEI. CDR3 DNA sequence: TGTGCCAGCAGCGGACAGGGAATCCCTTACGAGCAGTACTTC. Its protein product is CASSGQGIPYEQYF.

This sequence joins TRBV9 and TRBJ2-1; 8 bases fit TRBD2. Looked up from germline, CDR1 is SGDLS and CDR2 is YYNGEE. This CDR3 region has 15 residues. J gave up 5 bases and V 1 base, and 5 bases lay outside the gene matches. CDR3 sequence (DNA): TGTGCCAGCAGCGTAAGTCGCGGGAGGAACAATGAGCAGTTCTTC. This gives the protein CASSVSRGRNNEQFF.

This chain joins TRBV27 and TRBJ2-6; maybe TRBD2 (6 bases). The germline V and J ends were trimmed by 3 bases and 4 bases, with 10 bases remaining between them. Germline assignment: CDR1 MNHEY and CDR2 SMNVEV (reference sequence). CDR3 length: 15 residues. CDR3 DNA: TGTGCCAGCAGTTTTCGGAGGGGAGGGGCCAACGTCCTGACTTTC. Translation: CASSFRRGGANVLTF.

This chain joins TRBV5-1 and TRBJ2-3; no clear D. The CDR3 covers 15 residues. V lost 0 bases, J lost 2 bases, and 10 bases lay in between. Germline CDR1 and CDR2: SGHRS and YFSETQ. CDR3 in DNA: TGCGCCAGCAGCTTGGACCGGCTACCCACAGATACGCAGTATTTT. Protein: CASSLDRLPTDTQYF.

This chain connects TRBV2 to TRBJ2-7; 11 bases fit TRBD1. This CDR3 spans 15 amino acids. V shed 7 bases and J 2 bases; nucleotides not matched to a gene: 7. CDR1 is SNHLY and CDR2 is FYNNEI in the germline V gene. The CDR3 sequence: CASTGQGQGAYEQYF. The CDR3 coding sequence is TGTGCCAGCACGGGGCAGGGACAGGGGGCCTACGAGCAGTACTTC.

In its sample, this clonotype was seen once. The chain recombines TRBV6-6 with TRBJ2-2; D gene ambiguous. Trimming left V 10 bases short and J 4 bases short, with 10 bases between. Germline CDR1 reads MNHNY; CDR2 reads SVGAGI (reference sequence). The length of the CDR3 is 12 residues. CDR3: CAIKSSTGELFF. CDR3 in DNA: TGTGCCATCAAGTCCAGCACCGGGGAGCTGTTTTTT.

This clonotype occurred a few times. V gene TRBV6-6 combines with J gene TRBJ2-2; 9 nucleotides align to TRBD1. The CDR3 loop spans 16 amino acids. V dropped 6 bases and J dropped 2; count of bases not matched to a gene: 7. Germline loops: CDR1 MNHNY, CDR2 SVGAGI (reference sequence). Here the CDR3 reads CASRLGQGGNTGELFF. The CDR3 DNA follows: TGTGCCAGCAGGCTGGGACAGGGAGGAAACACCGGGGAGCTGTTTTTT.

The chain joins TRBV20-1 to TRBJ2-5, with 11 bases aligning to TRBD2. Trimming cost V 4 bases and J 10 bases; bases outside gene matches: 11. CDR1 DFQATT and CDR2 SNEGSKA come from the germline V gene (reference sequence). The CDR3 totals 14 residues. The CDR3 DNA reads as TGCAGTGCTACCGGACTAGCGGGTCCGAGGAACCAGTACTTC. It encodes CSATGLAGPRNQYF.

With respect to this clonotype: The junction and the germline gene differ at one end; a read error may be behind it. This chain joins TRBV7-3 and TRBJ1-5; unclear D gene. The CDR3 totals 13 residues. The germline CDR1 and CDR2 sequences are SGHTA and FQGTGA. This CDR3 reads CATSRGRSQPQHF. The CDR3 region has the DNA TGTGCCACCAGCAGAGGGAGGAGTCAGCCCCAGCATTTT.

This clonotype was seen a handful of times. The chain combines TRBV19 with TRBJ2-5; the D gene is possibly TRBD1 (6 bases). V lost 6 bases to trimming and J lost 5 bases, with 22 bases between them. Germline CDR1 reads LNHDA; CDR2 reads SQIVND (reference sequence). The CDR3 extends over 16 amino acids. The CDR3 DNA reads TGTGCCAGTAGAAAAACAGGGTGGAGGATAGGGGAGACCCAGTACTTC. As protein: CASRKTGWRIGETQYF.

This rearrangement joins TRBV24-1 to TRBJ2-3; D perhaps matches TRBD2 (6 bases). Germline V gene lookup returns CDR1 KGHDR and CDR2 SFDVKD. V lost 4 bases and J lost 8, with 12 bases in between. The CDR3 totals 13 residues. This CDR3 reads CATSEGTPFTQYF. CDR3 coding DNA: TGTGCCACCAGTGAGGGGACTCCGTTTACGCAGTATTTT.

This clonotype was seen only a few times. This chain uses TRBV12-3 or TRBV12-4 with TRBJ1-6; D is undetermined. The CDR3 spans 11 residues. Trimming removed 7 bases from V and 7 bases from J, with 5 bases in between. In DNA, the CDR3 is TGTGCCAGCATGCACAATTCACCCCTCCACTTT. Protein product: CASMHNSPLHF.

A single count supports this clonotype. A much more abundant neighbour one base away suggests this may be a read error. CDR3 sequence: CAISESMDVTGELFF. The DNA of the CDR3 is TGTGCCATCAGTGAGTCGATGGACGTAACCGGGGAGCTGTTTTTT. This chain links TRBV10-3 with TRBJ2-2; the D is unclear. Trimming left V 0 bases short and J 5 bases short, with 10 bases between. This CDR3 has 15 residues. Germline lookup yields CDR1 ENHRY and CDR2 SYGVKD.

Only a few counts were recorded for this clonotype. The chain employs TRBV11-2 and TRBJ2-3, with a tentative D call TRBD2 (6 bases). CDR1 SGHAT and CDR2 FQNNGV come from the germline V gene. V shed 5 bases and J shed 4 bases, with 13 bases lying between them. The CDR3 totals 14 residues. The CDR3 here is CASSQEPGADTQYF. DNA for the CDR3: TGTGCCAGCAGCCAAGAACCGGGAGCAGATACGCAGTATTTT.

The chain has TRBV14 and TRBJ2-6; D gene ambiguous. The CDR3 totals 20 residues. V lost 2 bases, J lost 4 bases, and 24 bases lay in between. Germline values: CDR1 SGHDN, CDR2 FVKESK. The CDR3 loop is CASSQRPTPLGIRGANVLTF. DNA of the CDR3: TGTGCCAGCAGCCAACGTCCCACGCCCCTCGGAATTCGAGGGGCCAACGTCCTGACTTTC.

A few counts support this clonotype. The chain carries TRBV19 and TRBJ1-6; D is unresolved. The CDR3 has 19 residues. Per the germline V gene, CDR1 is LNHDA and CDR2 is SQIVND (reference sequence). The V end was cut by 4 bases, the J end by 6 bases, with 25 bases between. The CDR3 spells CASSSPRFTDSGSNSPLHF. The CDR3 DNA reads TGTGCCAGTAGTAGCCCCCGGTTTACGGATTCAGGCAGTAATTCACCCCTCCACTTT. The variable domain in full, with the rest retrieved from reference TRBV19 and TRBJ1-6, is DGGITQSPKYLFRKEGQNVTLSCEQNLNHDAMYWYRQDPGQGLRLIYYSQIVNDFQKGDIAEGYSVSREKKESFPLTVTSAQKNPTAFYLCASSSPRFTDSGSNSPLHFGNGTRLTVT.

J is TRBJ2-5 and V is TRBV19; D might be TRBD1 or TRBD2, each matching 5 bases. V was cut by 3 bases and J by 2 bases, with 16 bases left in between. Germline CDR1 LNHDA, CDR2 SQIVND (reference sequence). The CDR3 is 16 amino acids. The CDR3: CASSMSRGSGQETQYF. CDR3 sequence (DNA): TGTGCCAGTAGTATGTCGAGGGGCTCAGGTCAAGAGACCCAGTACTTC.

The genes are TRBV9 and TRBJ2-7; tentative D call: TRBD1 (5 bases). The CDR3 has 13 residues. From germline, CDR1 is SGDLS and CDR2 YYNGEE. Trimming cost V 0 bases and J 3 bases, with 7 bases left between them. The chain's CDR3 is CASSVGGNYEQYF. In DNA form, the CDR3 reads TGTGCCAGCAGCGTAGGGGGCAACTACGAGCAGTACTTC.

This clonotype was detected only a few times. The chain employs TRBV13 and TRBJ2-5; no reliable D call. Germline V gene sequence: CDR1 PRHDT, CDR2 FYEKMQ (reference sequence). The CDR3 has 13 amino acids. Trimming left V 3 bases short and J 5 bases short, with 10 bases between. The CDR3 bases are TGTGCCAGCAGCTTTTCGGGTTTGGAGACCCAGTACTTC. Translating gives CASSFSGLETQYF.

This clonotype came up a few times. The V call is TRBV4-2, the J call TRBJ2-1; 7 nucleotides line up with TRBD2. The CDR3 covers 17 residues. CDR1 and CDR2 from the germline V gene are LGHNA and YNFKEQ. V shed 1 base, J shed 5 bases, and the junction held 11 bases outside the gene matches. The CDR3 region is CASSQARWSGTNNEQFF. The CDR3, as DNA: TGTGCCAGCAGCCAAGCGCGGTGGAGCGGGACGAACAATGAGCAGTTCTTC.

The genes are TRBV19 and TRBJ1-6; TRBD1 matches 10 bases. Germline CDR1 and CDR2: LNHDA and SQIVND (reference sequence). This CDR3 spans 15 amino acids. V lost 10 bases to trimming and J lost 7 bases; unmatched junction nucleotides: 10. The CDR3 DNA follows: TGTGCCACAAAAGACCGGGACAGGGGCAATTCACCCCTCCACTTT. Its protein is CATKDRDRGNSPLHF.

This clonotype was recorded a few times. The chain combines TRBV20-1 with TRBJ2-7, with 9 positions matching TRBD2. Trimming took 2 bases from V and 1 from J; bases not matched to a gene: 3. The CDR3 covers 14 residues. Germline lookup yields CDR1 DFQATT and CDR2 SNEGSKA (reference sequence). CDR3 protein: CSARLAGTSYEQYF. The CDR3 bases are TGCAGTGCTAGACTAGCGGGGACTTCCTACGAGCAGTACTTC.